What follows describes a single TCR beta chain. TCRdb keeps only in-frame clones here, not all; method: immunoSEQ multiplex PCR. The data contain roughly 280,000 clones, about 85% of them seen just once; the ten biggest clones take up 2% to 2.5%. The entry originates in a study of blood T cell repertoires in COVID-19. The sequence was collected from a woman between 45 and 60 years old who had recovered from COVID-19. Sample: peripheral blood.

The CDR3 nucleotides read TGTGCCAGCAGCTTCACAGGGTCACATAATGAAAAACTGTTTTTT. Translated: CASSFTGSHNEKLFF. This chain joins TRBV11-2 and TRBJ1-4; possible D gene TRBD1, 6 bases. The CDR3 runs to 15 residues. Between the trimmed V and J ends, which lost 3 bases and 4 bases, there was a span of 12 bases. Germline V gene sequence: CDR1 SGHAT, CDR2 FQNNGV.